This paragraph reports one T cell receptor beta chain. Treatment in this sample: 15 to 20 received Ad26.COV2.S at low or high dose, single or two shots; 5 received placebo; per-sample allocation not given. Day 63 following the first vaccine or placebo injection was when the samples were taken. The record originates from a study of Ad26.COV2.S vaccination and SARS-CoV-2 variants. Sequencing was performed with immunoSEQ multiplex PCR; in TCRdb, only in-frame clones are kept and a portion is missing. The sample holds around 340,000 clones, around 89% seen once. The CDR3 sequence is 15 residues long. With 4 bases clipped from V and 4 bases from J, the junction kept 6 bases outside the gene matches. Per germline, CDR1 SGHDN and CDR2 FVKESK.

The chain links TRBV14 to TRBJ1-2, with 10 nucleotides matching TRBD1. This specimen was peripheral blood, taken in a trial of Ad26.COV2.S vaccine versus placebo. This TCR was sampled from a person between 18 and 59 years old who received the Ad26.COV2.S COVID-19 vaccine or a placebo. The CDR3 loop reads CASSRLDRGSYGYTF. CDR3 sequence (DNA): TGTGCCAGCAGCCGACTGGACAGGGGGAGCTATGGCTACACCTTC.